The clone carrying this T cell receptor (delta chain) is categorized as medium-sized. This specimen belongs to a study of gamma-delta T cells after stem cell transplantation. V lost 3 bases and J 3 bases, leaving 25 bases between the germline ends. This CDR3 comprises 18 residues. CDR1 and CDR2 from the germline V gene are GEAIGNYY and EKD. TCRdb re-called the RT-PCR reads via CATT. The table has thousands of delta-chain clones, around a tenth seen once. The TCR was taken from a human donor. It is not recorded whose cells these are; they may come from a transplant donor. The sequenced sample consisted of gamma-delta T cells. J is TRDJ1 and V is TRDV2; the D is unclear. The CDR3 DNA sequence: TGTGCCTGTGACCCCATCGGCTACGAGCAGAGGTCATCCGATAAACTCATCTTT. Protein sequence: CACDPIGYEQRSSDKLIF.